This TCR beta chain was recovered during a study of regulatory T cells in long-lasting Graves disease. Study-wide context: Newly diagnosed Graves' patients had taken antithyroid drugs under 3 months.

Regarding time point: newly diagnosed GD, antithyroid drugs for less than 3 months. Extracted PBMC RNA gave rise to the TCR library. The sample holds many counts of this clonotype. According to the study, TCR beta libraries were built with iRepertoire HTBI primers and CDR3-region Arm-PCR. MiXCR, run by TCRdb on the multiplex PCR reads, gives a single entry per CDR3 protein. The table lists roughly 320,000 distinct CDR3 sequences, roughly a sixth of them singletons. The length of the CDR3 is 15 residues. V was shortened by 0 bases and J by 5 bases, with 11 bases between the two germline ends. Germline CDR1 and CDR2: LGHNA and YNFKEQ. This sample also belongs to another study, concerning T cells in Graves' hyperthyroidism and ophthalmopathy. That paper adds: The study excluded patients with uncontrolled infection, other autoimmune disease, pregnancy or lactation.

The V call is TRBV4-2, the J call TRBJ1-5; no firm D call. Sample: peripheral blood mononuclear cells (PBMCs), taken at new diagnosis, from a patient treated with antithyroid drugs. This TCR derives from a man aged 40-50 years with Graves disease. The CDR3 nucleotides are TGTGCCAGCAGCCAAGAATTGGGGAGGGATCAGCCCCAGCATTTT. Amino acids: CASSQELGRDQPQHF.